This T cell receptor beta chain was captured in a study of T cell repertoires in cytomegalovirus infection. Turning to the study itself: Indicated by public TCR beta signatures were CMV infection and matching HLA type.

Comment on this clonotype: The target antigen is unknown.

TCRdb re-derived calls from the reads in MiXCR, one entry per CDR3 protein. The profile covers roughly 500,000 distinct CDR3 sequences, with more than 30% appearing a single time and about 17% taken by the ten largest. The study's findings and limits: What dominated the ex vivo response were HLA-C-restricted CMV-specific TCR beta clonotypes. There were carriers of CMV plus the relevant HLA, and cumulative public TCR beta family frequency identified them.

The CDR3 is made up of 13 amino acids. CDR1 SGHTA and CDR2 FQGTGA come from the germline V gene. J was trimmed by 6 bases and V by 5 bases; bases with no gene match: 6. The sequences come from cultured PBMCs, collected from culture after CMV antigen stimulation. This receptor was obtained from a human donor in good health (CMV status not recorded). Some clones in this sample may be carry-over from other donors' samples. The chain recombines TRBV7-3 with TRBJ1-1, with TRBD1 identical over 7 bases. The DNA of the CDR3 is TGTGCCAGCAGCCAAAACAGGGGTGCTGAAGCTTTCTTT. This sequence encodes CASSQNRGAEAFF.